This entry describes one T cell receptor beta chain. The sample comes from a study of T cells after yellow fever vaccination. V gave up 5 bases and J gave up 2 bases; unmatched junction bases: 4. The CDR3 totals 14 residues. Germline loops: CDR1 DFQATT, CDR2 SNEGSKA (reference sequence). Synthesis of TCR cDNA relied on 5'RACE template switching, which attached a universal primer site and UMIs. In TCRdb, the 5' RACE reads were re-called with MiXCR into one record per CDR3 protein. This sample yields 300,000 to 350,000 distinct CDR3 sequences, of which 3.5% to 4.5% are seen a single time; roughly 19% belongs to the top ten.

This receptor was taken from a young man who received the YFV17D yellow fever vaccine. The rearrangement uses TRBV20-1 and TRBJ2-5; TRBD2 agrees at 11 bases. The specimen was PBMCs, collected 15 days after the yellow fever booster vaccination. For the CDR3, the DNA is TGCAGTGCTGAAAGACTAGCGGGGCAAGAGACCCAGTACTTC. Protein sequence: CSAERLAGQETQYF.